The 27 T cell receptor beta chains below were found in one sample sequenced in a study of blood T cell repertoires in COVID-19. Sequenced by immunoSEQ multiplex PCR; TCRdb stores in-frame clones only, minus some. Counted here are tens of thousands of clones, 70% to 90% occurring once; the ten biggest clones make up approximately 60%. The specimen was peripheral blood. Source of these receptors: a man between 65 and 85 years old with acute or convalescent COVID-19.

This clone has only a few counts. V gene TRBV19 combines with J gene TRBJ2-5; D is possibly TRBD1 (5 bases). The CDR3 is made up of 12 amino acids. Trimming removed 4 bases from V and 5 bases from J, with 8 bases in between. The germline CDR1 and CDR2 sequences are LNHDA and SQIVND (reference sequence). CDR3 in DNA: TGTGCCAGTAGTACTCCAGGGGAGACCCAGTACTTC. It yields the protein CASSTPGETQYF.

The genes are TRBV7-8 and TRBJ1-1, with 8 bases lining up with TRBD1. The CDR3 has 15 residues. J was trimmed by 4 bases and V by 2 bases; bases with no gene match: 6. The V gene's germline CDR1 is SGHVS and CDR2 FQNEAQ. The CDR3 DNA sequence: TGTGCCAGCAGCTTATCAACAGGGGGAAGCACTGAAGCTTTCTTT. Translating it yields CASSLSTGGSTEAFF. Supplemented by reference TRBV7-8 and TRBJ1-1, the full variable domain reads GAGVSQSPRYKVAKRGQDVALRCDPISGHVSLFWYQQALGQGPEFLTYFQNEAQLDKSGLPSDRFFAERPEGSVSTLKIQRTQQEDSAVYLCASSLSTGGSTEAFFGQGTRLTVV.

V gene TRBV6-5 combines with J gene TRBJ1-5, with D uncertain. With 2 bases removed from V and 0 bases from J, the gap between germline ends came to 5 bases. Germline CDR1 is MNHEY and CDR2 is SVGAGI. CDR3 length: 14 residues. DNA of the CDR3: TGTGCCAGCAGTTACACAGCTAGCAATCAGCCCCAGCATTTT. The encoded protein is CASSYTASNQPQHF.

The rearrangement joins TRBV12-5 to TRBJ2-1; 11 bases align to TRBD1. Germline V gene data show CDR1 as LGHNT and CDR2 as FRNRAP. The CDR3 covers 18 residues. Unmatched junction bases numbered 13, after V lost 6 bases and J lost 3 bases. The chain's CDR3 is CASGVNPPGTGGYNEQFF. DNA for the CDR3: TGTGCTAGTGGAGTCAATCCCCCCGGGACAGGGGGCTACAATGAGCAGTTCTTC.

V gene TRBV5-1 combines with J gene TRBJ1-1; 9 nucleotides line up with TRBD1. Unmatched junction bases numbered 4, after V lost 4 bases and J lost 0 bases. The germline gives CDR1 SGHRS, CDR2 YFSETQ. There are 15 residues in the CDR3. CDR3 protein: CASSGDRALNTEAFF. CDR3 nucleotides: TGCGCCAGCAGCGGGGACAGGGCATTGAACACTGAAGCTTTCTTT.

The chain has TRBV15 and TRBJ2-1; perhaps TRBD2 as D (6 bases). This CDR3 has 15 residues. V was shortened by 0 bases and J by 9 bases, with 15 bases between the two germline ends. The V gene's germline CDR1 is LNHNV and CDR2 YYDKDF (reference sequence). The chain's CDR3 is CATSRDRSGLGEQFF. The DNA of the CDR3 is TGTGCCACCAGCAGAGATCGGAGCGGGCTCGGTGAGCAGTTCTTC. Variable domain in full (rest from reference TRBV15 and TRBJ2-1): DAMVIQNPRYQVTQFGKPVTLSCSQTLNHNVMYWYQQKSSQAPKLLFHYYDKDFNNEADTPDNFQSRRPNTSFCFLDIRSPGLGDTAMYLCATSRDRSGLGEQFFGPGTRLTVL.

The rearrangement links TRBV25-1 to TRBJ1-6; 7 bases match TRBD1. Germline trimming cut 7 bases from V and 7 bases from J; bases unmatched to any gene: 7. The CDR3 is 14 residues long. The germline V gene has CDR1 MGHDK and CDR2 SYGVNS. Written as DNA, the CDR3 is TGTGCCAGCACCTCGACAGGGTGGAATTCACCCCTCCACTTT. Translation: CASTSTGWNSPLHF.

This chain links TRBV6-2 or TRBV6-3 with TRBJ1-5, with 8 positions matching TRBD1. Germline CDR1 is MNHEY and CDR2 is SVGEGT. V lost 6 bases and J lost 6; bases outside the gene matches: 7. The CDR3 is 14 amino acids. In DNA form, the CDR3 reads TGTGCCAGCAGCAGGGGGCGCAACGTTCAGCCCCAGCATTTT. It translates to CASSRGRNVQPQHF.

J is TRBJ2-5 and V is TRBV7-2; 10 positions match TRBD2. V lost 6 bases and J lost 6; bases outside the gene matches: 16. Germline CDR1 SGHTA, CDR2 FQGNSA. This CDR3 comprises 17 residues. The CDR3 DNA is TGTGCCAGCAGTCAATCCGGGGTAGCGGGGGGCCAGAAGACCCAGTACTTC. It translates to CASSQSGVAGGQKTQYF. Full variable domain (outside the CDR3, taken from reference TRBV7-2 and TRBJ2-5): GAGVSQSPSNKVTEKGKDVELRCDPISGHTALYWYRQSLGQGLEFLIYFQGNSAPDKSGLPSDRFSAERTGGSVSTLTIQRTQQEDSAVYLCASSQSGVAGGQKTQYFGPGTRLLVL.

The chain is built from TRBV9 and TRBJ2-3; 8 positions agree with TRBD1. CDR1 SGDLS and CDR2 YYNGEE come from the germline V gene. V shed 3 bases and J 2 bases; nucleotides not matched to a gene: 5. This CDR3 contains 15 residues. This chain's CDR3 is CASSARQGFTDTQYF. The CDR3 bases are TGTGCCAGCAGCGCACGACAGGGGTTCACAGATACGCAGTATTTT.

The count of this clone is one. The V call is TRBV28, the J call TRBJ2-4; 10 bases fit TRBD2. The junction had 6 bases not matched to a gene; V was cut back by 5 bases and J by 2 bases. This CDR3 has 16 amino acids. Germline V gene lookup returns CDR1 MDHEN and CDR2 SYDVKM. Here the CDR3 reads CASSIWTSGTKNIQYF. The CDR3 nucleotides are TGTGCCAGCAGTATCTGGACTAGCGGAACCAAAAACATTCAGTACTTC.

The CDR3 DNA is TGCGCCAGCCGACTAGCGGGGGCCTACGAGCAGTACTTC. It yields the protein CASRLAGAYEQYF. This chain connects TRBV5-1 to TRBJ2-7; TRBD2 matches at 12 bases. This CDR3 comprises 13 residues. CDR1 is SGHRS, CDR2 YFSETQ, per germline. V was clipped by 7 bases and J by 2 bases; unmatched bases: 1.

The chain combines TRBV14 with TRBJ2-1, with TRBD1 identical over 9 bases. Germline loops: CDR1 SGHDN, CDR2 FVKESK. Trimming cost V 1 base and J 8 bases; bases outside gene matches: 6. The CDR3 has 15 residues. This chain's CDR3 is CASSQGGTGIHEQFF. The CDR3, as DNA: TGTGCCAGCAGCCAAGGGGGGACAGGGATCCATGAGCAGTTCTTC.

The genes are TRBV9 and TRBJ1-1; 7 nucleotides agree with TRBD1. Germline CDR1 and CDR2: SGDLS and YYNGEE. The CDR3 has 18 amino acids. Germline trimming cut 5 bases from V and 1 base from J; bases unmatched to any gene: 17. CDR3 bases: TGTGCCAGCAGTGCCAGGGGGGCGTCTAGTTTCGCGAACACTGAAGCTTTCTTT. It encodes CASSARGASSFANTEAFF.

This clone appeared once. This sequence joins TRBV9 and TRBJ1-1, with TRBD1 as a possible D gene (5 bases). The germline gives CDR1 SGDLS, CDR2 YYNGEE. V was shortened by 3 bases and J by 2 bases, with 11 bases between the two germline ends. The CDR3 contains 14 residues. This CDR3 reads CASSAGLLNTEAFF. CDR3 DNA sequence: TGTGCCAGCAGCGCGGGACTCCTTAACACTGAAGCTTTCTTT. The complete variable domain, with remaining parts taken from reference TRBV9 and TRBJ1-1, reads DSGVTQTPKHLITATGQRVTLRCSPRSGDLSVYWYQQSLDQGLQFLIQYYNGEERAKGNILERFSAQQFPDLHSELNLSSLELGDSALYFCASSAGLLNTEAFFGQGTRLTVV.

The chain uses TRBV5-1 and TRBJ2-7; TRBD2 matches at 10 bases. The CDR3 is 15 amino acids. CDR1 SGHRS and CDR2 YFSETQ come from the germline V gene. After removal of 3 bases from V and 2 bases from J, the junction contained 5 bases not matched to a gene. CDR3 nucleotide sequence: TGCGCCAGCAGCTGGACTAGCGGACCCACCTACGAGCAGTACTTC. Translating it yields CASSWTSGPTYEQYF.

Turning to this clone: The sample holds other DNA sequences that translate to the same CDR3. The V call is TRBV19, the J call TRBJ1-1; the D is unclear. V lost 5 bases and J lost 1, with 14 bases in between. The CDR3 totals 15 residues. From germline, CDR1 is LNHDA and CDR2 SQIVND (reference sequence). The CDR3 spells CASSPSGGPNTEAFF. CDR3 nucleotide sequence: TGTGCCAGTAGTCCTTCAGGAGGCCCGAACACTGAAGCTTTCTTT.

The chain couples TRBV4-2 to TRBJ1-6; maybe TRBD1 (5 bases). The CDR3 covers 16 residues. Deletions cut 0 bases from V and 10 bases from J, with 16 bases between. Germline CDR1 LGHNA, CDR2 YNFKEQ. DNA for the CDR3: TGTGCCAGCAGCCAAGATGGACGCCTGGGGGGATCACCCCTCCACTTT. It translates to CASSQDGRLGGSPLHF.

DNA of the CDR3: TGTGCCAGCAGTTTATCGATCGGGAGGGGAACTGAAGCTTTCTTT. Its protein is CASSLSIGRGTEAFF. J is TRBJ1-1 and V is TRBV27; TRBD1 might be the D (5 bases). This CDR3 is built from 15 residues. The V end was cut by 0 bases, the J end by 5 bases, with 13 bases between. CDR1 and CDR2 (germline): MNHEY, SMNVEV (reference sequence).

The gene calls are TRBV6-2 or TRBV6-3 and TRBJ1-1, with D possibly matching TRBD1 (5 bases). In germline, CDR1 is MNHEY, CDR2 SVGEGT. Trimming shortened V by 5 bases and J by 6 bases, and 10 bases separated the two germline ends. The CDR3 totals 12 residues. DNA for the CDR3: TGTGCCAGCAGTCGGGGGTCAGCTGAAGCTTTCTTT. Translating gives CASSRGSAEAFF.

This rearrangement joins TRBV27 to TRBJ1-5; tentative D call: TRBD1 (5 bases). Germline values: CDR1 MNHEY, CDR2 SMNVEV (reference sequence). V dropped 1 base and J dropped 9 bases, with 22 bases sitting between them. There are 17 residues in the CDR3. DNA of the CDR3: TGTGCCAGCAGTTTATTCGCCCCCGCAGGGAAATATGGGCCCCAGCATTTT. This sequence encodes CASSLFAPAGKYGPQHF.

The J gene is TRBJ2-3, the V gene TRBV19; D ambiguous. The CDR3 contains 15 residues. Germline CDR1 is LNHDA and CDR2 is SQIVND (reference sequence). V gave up 1 base and J gave up 2 bases, with 10 bases separating them. The CDR3 DNA reads as TGTGCCAGTAGTATAGGCCGGGTCCTCACAGATACGCAGTATTTT. Translating it yields CASSIGRVLTDTQYF. Filled out from reference TRBV19 and TRBJ2-3, the complete variable domain reads DGGITQSPKYLFRKEGQNVTLSCEQNLNHDAMYWYRQDPGQGLRLIYYSQIVNDFQKGDIAEGYSVSREKKESFPLTVTSAQKNPTAFYLCASSIGRVLTDTQYFGPGTRLTVL.

The chain is built from TRBV7-9 and TRBJ1-4, with TRBD1 matching over 7 bases. In germline, CDR1 is SEHNR, CDR2 FQNEAQ (reference sequence). CDR3 length: 15 amino acids. The V segment lost 6 bases and the J segment 7 bases; nucleotides outside the gene matches: 11. CDR3 sequence reads: CASSSTGILPEKLFF. In DNA form, the CDR3 reads TGTGCCAGCAGTTCGACAGGGATTCTCCCTGAAAAACTGTTTTTT.

The table lists this clone with a few counts. This chain links TRBV27 with TRBJ1-6; no reliable D call. The germline V gene encodes CDR1 MNHEY and CDR2 SMNVEV (reference sequence). Trimming removed 5 bases at V and 14 bases at J, with 22 bases between. This CDR3 has 15 amino acids. The DNA of the CDR3 is TGTGCCAGCAGTCCACTAACTCAGACCGCTTTCACCCTCCACTTT. It specifies CASSPLTQTAFTLHF.

The chain links TRBV9 to TRBJ1-6; 7 bases are shared with TRBD1. The CDR3 consists of 15 residues. After removal of 3 bases from V and 7 bases from J, the junction contained 7 bases not matched to a gene. The V gene's germline CDR1 is SGDLS and CDR2 YYNGEE. In DNA, the CDR3 is TGTGCCAGCAGCGCCTTGACAGGGTCCAATTCACCCCTCCACTTT. The encoded protein is CASSALTGSNSPLHF. The full variable domain, with the rest looked up from reference TRBV9 and TRBJ1-6, is DSGVTQTPKHLITATGQRVTLRCSPRSGDLSVYWYQQSLDQGLQFLIQYYNGEERAKGNILERFSAQQFPDLHSELNLSSLELGDSALYFCASSALTGSNSPLHFGNGTRLTVT.

The V gene is TRBV6-2 or TRBV6-3, the J gene TRBJ1-5; D gene unclear. Trimming took 2 bases from V and 0 from J, leaving 11 bases between them. The CDR3 spans 16 residues. Germline CDR1 MNHEY, CDR2 SVGEGT. CDR3 coding DNA: TGTGCCAGCAGTTACGACCGCGGGTATAGCAATCAGCCCCAGCATTTT. Its protein is CASSYDRGYSNQPQHF.

The rearrangement joins TRBV3-1 (or the pseudogene TRBV3-2) to TRBJ2-7; D is perhaps TRBD1 (6 bases). CDR3 length equals 13 residues. V lost 5 bases and J lost 6, with 14 bases in between. The germline V gene has CDR1 LGHDT and CDR2 YNNKEL (reference sequence). The chain's CDR3 is CASSATGLGEQYF. As DNA, the CDR3 is TGTGCCAGCAGCGCCACAGGGTTAGGCGAGCAGTACTTC.